These 19 T cell receptor beta chains originate from one sample sequenced in a study of OX40 agonist ivuxolimab in advanced cancers. TCRdb keeps only in-frame clones here, not all; method: immunoSEQ multiplex PCR. The table includes roughly 80,000 clones, 85% to 95% detected once. Sequenced material: CD4+ or CD8+ T cells sorted from blood, taken in a trial of the OX40 agonist ivuxolimab. Source of these receptors: an adult with an advanced solid tumor such as melanoma, head and neck, liver or kidney cancer.

The chain links TRBV6-1 to TRBJ1-2, with TRBD1 as a possible D gene (5 bases). Germline CDR1 MNHNS, CDR2 SASEGT. CDR3 size: 14 residues. V was clipped by 7 bases and J by 6 bases, with 18 bases between them. CDR3 nucleotides: TGTGCCAGCAAGGGTCAGCCCCTAGGGGATGGCTACACCTTC. Residues: CASKGQPLGDGYTF.

This clone was counted once. The chain employs TRBV6-5 and TRBJ2-6, with D perhaps TRBD2 (6 bases). Germline lookup yields CDR1 MNHEY and CDR2 SVGAGI. The CDR3 has 15 amino acids. V was cut by 2 bases and J by 4 bases, with 9 bases left in between. The CDR3 region is CASSYGLSGANVLTF. As DNA, the CDR3 is TGTGCCAGCAGTTACGGACTATCCGGGGCCAACGTCCTGACTTTC.

The chain is built from TRBV10-2 and TRBJ2-3; D not certain. V lost 6 bases and J lost 6, with 10 bases in between. The CDR3 totals 12 residues. CDR1 WSHSY and CDR2 SAAADI come from the germline V gene. CDR3 DNA sequence: TGCGCCAGCAGAGACCCGGCGGATACGCAGTATTTT. Translated, it gives CASRDPADTQYF.

The rearrangement joins TRBV7-9 to TRBJ1-2, with D hard to call. There are 13 residues in the CDR3. V dropped 1 base and J dropped 4 bases, with 7 bases sitting between them. The germline CDR1 and CDR2 sequences are SEHNR and FQNEAQ (reference sequence). DNA for the CDR3: TGTGCCAGCAGCTTAGGAGAGGGCTATGGCTACACCTTC. Translating it yields CASSLGEGYGYTF. Using reference TRBV7-9 and TRBJ1-2 for the parts outside the CDR3, the full variable domain is DTGVSQNPRHKITKRGQNVTFRCDPISEHNRLYWYRQTLGQGPEFLTYFQNEAQLEKSRLLSDRFSAERPKGSFSTLEIQRTEQGDSAMYLCASSLGEGYGYTFGSGTRLTVV.

The chain uses TRBV7-3 and TRBJ2-1; 14 bases are shared with TRBD2. The V gene's germline CDR1 is SGHTA and CDR2 FQGTGA. V lost 4 bases to trimming and J lost 0 bases; unmatched junction nucleotides: 5. The CDR3 extends over 18 amino acids. The CDR3 is CASSSTGTSGSSYNEQFF. CDR3 in DNA: TGTGCCAGCAGCTCAACCGGGACTAGCGGGAGCTCCTACAATGAGCAGTTCTTC.

The chain has TRBV7-9 and TRBJ1-2; TRBD1 aligns across 7 bases. Trimming took 1 base from V and 3 from J; bases not matched to a gene: 8. This CDR3 spans 16 amino acids. Per the germline V gene, CDR1 is SEHNR and CDR2 is FQNEAQ (reference sequence). Here the CDR3 DNA reads TGTGCCAGCAGCTTAGGGCGGACAGGTTTAGACTATGGCTACACCTTC. Amino acids: CASSLGRTGLDYGYTF. The whole variable domain, remainder taken from reference TRBV7-9 and TRBJ1-2, is DTGVSQNPRHKITKRGQNVTFRCDPISEHNRLYWYRQTLGQGPEFLTYFQNEAQLEKSRLLSDRFSAERPKGSFSTLEIQRTEQGDSAMYLCASSLGRTGLDYGYTFGSGTRLTVV.

The chain combines TRBV19 with TRBJ1-1, with a possible D match to TRBD1 (5 bases). Germline V gene data show CDR1 as LNHDA and CDR2 as SQIVND (reference sequence). The ends were cut back, 7 bases at V and 2 bases at J, with 14 bases in the middle. The CDR3 contains 14 residues. CDR3 residues: CASNSRDGNTEAFF. In nucleotides, the CDR3 is TGTGCCAGTAATTCCCGGGACGGAAACACTGAAGCTTTCTTT.

V and J are TRBV7-3 and TRBJ2-7; D is uncertain. Trimming shortened V by 5 bases and J by 6 bases, and 8 bases separated the two germline ends. This CDR3 region has 11 residues. Germline V gene sequence: CDR1 SGHTA, CDR2 FQGTGA. The CDR3 region has the DNA TGTGCCAGCAGCGCCGGATCCGAGCAGTACTTC. Residues: CASSAGSEQYF.

The chain employs TRBV11-2 and TRBJ2-2; D is possibly TRBD1 (6 bases). The CDR3 extends over 13 amino acids. V lost 5 bases to trimming and J lost 8 bases, with 12 bases between them. The germline V gene encodes CDR1 SGHAT and CDR2 FQNNGV. The CDR3 here is CASSQGRSGELFF. The CDR3 region has the DNA TGTGCCAGCAGCCAGGGGAGATCTGGGGAGCTGTTTTTT.

This clone was observed once. The rearrangement links TRBV29-1 to TRBJ1-2; 9 nucleotides match TRBD1. This CDR3 comprises 15 residues. The ends lost 0 bases at V and 6 bases at J; junction bases unmatched: 8. Germline values: CDR1 SQVTM, CDR2 ANQGSEA. The CDR3 here is CSVEDRETGGDGYTF. The CDR3 DNA is TGCAGCGTTGAAGATCGGGAGACAGGGGGAGATGGCTACACCTTC.

This clone was picked up a small number of times. The chain combines TRBV5-4 with TRBJ1-1; D gene uncertain. From germline, CDR1 is SGHNT and CDR2 YYREEE (reference sequence). The CDR3 sequence is 12 residues long. The germline V and J ends were trimmed by 7 bases and 0 bases, with 7 bases remaining between them. The CDR3 spells CASHTVNTEAFF. The CDR3 region has the DNA TGTGCCAGCCACACTGTGAACACTGAAGCTTTCTTT.

This clone came up a few times. The rearrangement uses TRBV7-8 and TRBJ2-7; 11 positions agree with TRBD1. The germline V gene encodes CDR1 SGHVS and CDR2 FQNEAQ. V lost 5 bases to trimming and J lost 0 bases; unmatched junction nucleotides: 9. CDR3 length: 17 amino acids. The chain's CDR3 is CASSPGAGTGGSYEQYF. CDR3 in DNA: TGTGCCAGCAGCCCAGGAGCCGGGACAGGGGGCTCCTACGAGCAGTACTTC.

The chain joins TRBV15 to TRBJ1-4; D unclear. The germline gives CDR1 LNHNV, CDR2 YYDKDF (reference sequence). The CDR3 covers 16 residues. Trimming removed 5 bases at V and 6 bases at J, with 19 bases between. This CDR3 reads CATSRALRVLHEKLFF. In nucleotides, the CDR3 is TGTGCCACCAGCCGGGCCCTCCGGGTGTTGCATGAAAAACTGTTTTTT.

This rearrangement joins TRBV4-3 to TRBJ1-1; D might be TRBD1 (5 bases). Per the germline V gene, CDR1 is LGHNA and CDR2 is YSLEER. The CDR3 runs to 16 residues. Between the trimmed V and J ends, which lost 0 bases and 4 bases, there was a span of 15 bases. CDR3 nucleotide sequence: TGCGCCAGCAGCCAAGATCGGGTCAGGGTATTCACTGAAGCTTTCTTT. This codes for CASSQDRVRVFTEAFF.

V is TRBV5-1 and J is TRBJ1-2; 10 nucleotides line up with TRBD1. The V and J ends lost 4 bases and 4 bases, in that order; junction bases with no gene match: 10. Germline lookup yields CDR1 SGHRS and CDR2 YFSETQ. The CDR3 is 16 residues long. Written as DNA, the CDR3 is TGCGCCAGCAGCAACGCCGGGACAGGGGCGACCTATGGCTACACCTTC. Protein sequence: CASSNAGTGATYGYTF.

This chain connects TRBV2 to TRBJ2-1; D is unresolved. The length of the CDR3 is 14 residues. V dropped 8 bases and J dropped 8 bases, with 19 bases sitting between them. Per germline, CDR1 SNHLY and CDR2 FYNNEI. The CDR3 loop reads CASLFLVGYHEQFF. In DNA, the CDR3 is TGTGCCAGCTTATTTTTGGTTGGATATCATGAGCAGTTCTTC. Full variable domain (missing parts from reference TRBV2 and TRBJ2-1): EPEVTQTPSHQVTQMGQEVILRCVPISNHLYFYWYRQILGQKVEFLVSFYNNEISEKSEIFDDQFSVERPDGSNFTLKIRSTKLEDSAMYFCASLFLVGYHEQFFGPGTRLTVL.

The V call is TRBV30, the J call TRBJ1-2; 10 nucleotides line up with TRBD1. CDR1 is GTSNPN, CDR2 SVGIG, per germline (reference sequence). The V gene end was trimmed by 4 bases and the J gene end by 7 bases; junction bases not matched to a gene: 6. The CDR3 covers 13 residues. The CDR3 DNA follows: TGTGCCTGGACTCGGGACAGGGGAGTTGGCTACACCTTC. It codes for CAWTRDRGVGYTF.

There are a few counts of this clone. For the CDR3, the DNA is TGTGCTAGTGGCTGGACAGGGGAGGGCAATCAGCCCCAGCATTTT. Translated, it gives CASGWTGEGNQPQHF. The chain combines TRBV12-5 with TRBJ1-5; 9 nucleotides agree with TRBD1. The V gene's germline CDR1 is LGHNT and CDR2 FRNRAP. V lost 6 bases, J lost 2 bases, and 5 bases stayed unmatched. The CDR3 totals 15 residues.

The chain combines TRBV4-3 with TRBJ2-1; no firm D call. The germline V and J ends were trimmed by 0 bases and 3 bases, with 12 bases remaining between them. The CDR3 extends over 16 amino acids. Germline values: CDR1 LGHNA, CDR2 YSLEER. CDR3 region: CASSQDFSPYYNEQFF. Here the CDR3 DNA reads TGCGCCAGCAGCCAAGATTTTAGCCCCTACTACAATGAGCAGTTCTTC.